This TCR beta chain was recorded in a study of blood T cell repertoires in COVID-19. Study context: Collection of acute and convalescent COVID-19 samples took place in the United States, Italy and Spain. The analysed material was cDNA or gDNA that came from T cells, B-cell-depleted T cells, or PBMCs.

Germline-derived CDR1 and CDR2 are SGHDT and YYEEEE. The CDR3 runs 13 residues. Trimming took 6 bases from V and 3 from J, leaving 13 bases between them. As originally analysed: Scientists estimated how many nucleated cells there were by amplifying reference gene primers. The repertoire was sequenced with immunoSEQ multiplex PCR; TCRdb's copy has only in-frame clones and lacks some. The DNA was the basis for D and trimming; V, J and clone size are from that table. Here the sample spans about 300,000 clones, approximately 90% being singletons. The gene calls are TRBV5-6 and TRBJ2-7; a possible D gene is TRBD2 (5 bases). Sequenced: peripheral blood. The origin of this receptor is a woman between 25 and 40 years old who had recovered from COVID-19. The CDR3 loop is CASNRGEIYEQYF. The CDR3 DNA follows: TGTGCCAGCAACCGGGGTGAGATCTACGAGCAGTACTTC.